This T cell receptor (delta chain) was recorded in a study of gamma-delta chains in newborns, infants, children (dated by TCRdb to between 2018 and 2021). Concerning the study at large: According to the study title, microbial exposure causes polyclonal expansion of innate gammadelta T cells right after birth. Right after human newborns were born, the researchers looked at the way microbial exposure shaped their populations of innate gammadelta T cells.

About this clone: Which antigen it targets is not known. This DNA translates differently at residue 5 from the TCRdb protein, which is that of a much larger clone; a read error is likely, and the protein shown is the DNA's own translation.

CDR1 and CDR2, per the germline V gene, are GEAIGNYY and EKD. Relative to germline, V is missing 3 bases and J is missing 0 bases, with 9 bases of the junction outside any gene match. The CDR3 starts with the cysteine, ends with the phenylalanine, and has 17 residues. CDR3 DNA only is kept here, 51 bases in frame from base 1. Instrument on record: Illumina MiSeq. Clones were re-identified by TCRdb from the public reads with CATT, and rows with the same DNA were merged. Here the sample has 1,200 or so delta-chain clones; roughly 1.1% occur a single time. Approximately 34% of the sample comes from the top ten.

The chain joins TRDV2 to TRDJ1; 10 nucleotides in the junction match TRDD3. The sequencing input was blood. This sequence was found in a child in good health. The nucleotide sequence is given as TGTGCCTGTGACGCCTCGGGGGATACGGAGTACACCGATAAACTCATCTTT. This sequence encodes CACDASGDTEYTDKLIF.